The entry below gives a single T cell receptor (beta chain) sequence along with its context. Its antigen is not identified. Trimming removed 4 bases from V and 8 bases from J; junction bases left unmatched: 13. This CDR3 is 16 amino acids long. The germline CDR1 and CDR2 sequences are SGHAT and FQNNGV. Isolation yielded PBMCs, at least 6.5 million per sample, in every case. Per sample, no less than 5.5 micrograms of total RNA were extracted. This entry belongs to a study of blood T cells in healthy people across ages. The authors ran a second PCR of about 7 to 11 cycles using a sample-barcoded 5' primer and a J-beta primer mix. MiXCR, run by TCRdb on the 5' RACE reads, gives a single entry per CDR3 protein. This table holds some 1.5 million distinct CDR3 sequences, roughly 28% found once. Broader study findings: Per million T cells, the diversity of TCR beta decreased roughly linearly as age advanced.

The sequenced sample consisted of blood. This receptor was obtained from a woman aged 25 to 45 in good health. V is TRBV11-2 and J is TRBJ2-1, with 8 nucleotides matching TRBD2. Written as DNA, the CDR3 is TGTGCCAGCAGCTCCCGGGGGGGTCTACAGGCCGATGAGCAGTTCTTC. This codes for CASSSRGGLQADEQFF.